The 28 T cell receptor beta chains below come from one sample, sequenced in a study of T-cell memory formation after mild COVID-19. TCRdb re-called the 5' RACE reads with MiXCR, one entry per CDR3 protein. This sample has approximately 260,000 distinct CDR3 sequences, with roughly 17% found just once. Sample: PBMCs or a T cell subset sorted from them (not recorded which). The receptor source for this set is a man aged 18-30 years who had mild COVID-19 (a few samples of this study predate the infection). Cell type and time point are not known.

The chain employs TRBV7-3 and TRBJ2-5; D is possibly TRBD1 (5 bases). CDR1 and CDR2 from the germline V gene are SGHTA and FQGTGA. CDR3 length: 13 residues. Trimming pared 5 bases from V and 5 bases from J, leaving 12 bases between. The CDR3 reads CASSHRSGETQYF. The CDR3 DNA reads TGTGCCAGCAGCCACCGCTCAGGGGAGACCCAGTACTTC.

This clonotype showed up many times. The CDR3 nucleotides read TGCGCCAGCAGCTTGGGGGGCGAGCAGTACTTC. Translated: CASSLGGEQYF. The V gene is TRBV5-1, the J gene TRBJ2-7; no clear D gene. CDR3 size: 11 residues. V lost 0 bases and J 6 bases, leaving 4 bases between the germline ends. Germline V gene sequence: CDR1 SGHRS, CDR2 YFSETQ. The variable domain in full, with the rest retrieved from reference TRBV5-1 and TRBJ2-7, is KAGVTQTPRYLIKTRGQQVTLSCSPISGHRSVSWYQQTPGQGLQFLFEYFSETQRNKGNFPGRFSGRQFSNSRSEMNVSTLELGDSALYLCASSLGGEQYFGPGTRLTVT.

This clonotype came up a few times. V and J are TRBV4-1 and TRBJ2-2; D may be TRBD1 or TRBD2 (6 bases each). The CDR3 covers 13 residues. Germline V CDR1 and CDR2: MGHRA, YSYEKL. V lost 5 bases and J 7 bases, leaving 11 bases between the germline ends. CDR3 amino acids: CASSFKGGGELFF. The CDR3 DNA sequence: TGCGCCAGCAGCTTCAAGGGGGGCGGGGAGCTGTTTTTT.

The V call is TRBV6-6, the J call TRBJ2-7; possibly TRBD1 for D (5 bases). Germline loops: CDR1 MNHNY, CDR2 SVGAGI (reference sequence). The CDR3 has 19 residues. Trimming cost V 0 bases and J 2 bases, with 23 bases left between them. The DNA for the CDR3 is TGTGCCAGCAGTTACTCGAACGTCAGGGCCCCTTTGGTACCCTACGAGCAGTACTTC. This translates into CASSYSNVRAPLVPYEQYF.

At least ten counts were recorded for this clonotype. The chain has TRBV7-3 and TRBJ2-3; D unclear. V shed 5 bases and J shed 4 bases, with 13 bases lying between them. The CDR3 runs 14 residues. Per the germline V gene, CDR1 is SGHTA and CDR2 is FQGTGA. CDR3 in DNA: TGTGCCAGCAGCGTTGCAGCAGGCGCAGATACGCAGTATTTT. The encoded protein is CASSVAAGADTQYF.

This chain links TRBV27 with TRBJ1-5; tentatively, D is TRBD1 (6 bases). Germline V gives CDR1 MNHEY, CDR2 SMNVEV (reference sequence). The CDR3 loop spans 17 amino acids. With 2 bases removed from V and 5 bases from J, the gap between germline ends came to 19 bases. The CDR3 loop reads CASSLGGLGPGDQPQHF. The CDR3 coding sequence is TGTGCCAGCAGTTTAGGGGGGCTAGGGCCCGGGGATCAGCCCCAGCATTTT.

Written as DNA, the CDR3 is TGTGCCAGCAGCCCTGGGACTGCCACAGATACGCAGTATTTT. This encodes CASSPGTATDTQYF. The chain carries TRBV7-2 and TRBJ2-3; perhaps TRBD2 as D (6 bases). The length of the CDR3 is 14 residues. Between the trimmed V and J ends, which lost 5 bases and 2 bases, there was a span of 11 bases. Germline values: CDR1 SGHTA, CDR2 FQGNSA.

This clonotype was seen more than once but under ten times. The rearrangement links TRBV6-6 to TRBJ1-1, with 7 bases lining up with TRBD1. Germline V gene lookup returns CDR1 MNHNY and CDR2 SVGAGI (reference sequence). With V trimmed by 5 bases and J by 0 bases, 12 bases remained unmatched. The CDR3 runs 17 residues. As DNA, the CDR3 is TGTGCCAGCAGTAAACTGACAGGGTGGGGTATGAACACTGAAGCTTTCTTT. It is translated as CASSKLTGWGMNTEAFF.

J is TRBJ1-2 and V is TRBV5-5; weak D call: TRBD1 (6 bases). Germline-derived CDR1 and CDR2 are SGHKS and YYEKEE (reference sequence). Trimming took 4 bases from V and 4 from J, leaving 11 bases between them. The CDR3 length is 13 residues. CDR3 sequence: CASSVPGAYGYTF. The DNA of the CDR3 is TGTGCCAGCAGCGTTCCGGGGGCCTATGGCTACACCTTC. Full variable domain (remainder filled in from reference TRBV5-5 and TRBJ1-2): DAGVTQSPTHLIKTRGQQVTLRCSPISGHKSVSWYQQVLGQGPQFIFQYYEKEERGRGNFPDRFSARQFPNYSSELNVNALLLGDSALYLCASSVPGAYGYTFGSGTRLTVV.

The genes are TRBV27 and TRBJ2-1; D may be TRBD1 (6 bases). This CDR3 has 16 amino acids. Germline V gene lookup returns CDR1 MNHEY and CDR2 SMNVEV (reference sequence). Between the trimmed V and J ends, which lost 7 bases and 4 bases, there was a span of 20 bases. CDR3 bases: TGTGCCAGCACCTCGAAGGCGCAGGGACAATACAATGAGCAGTTCTTC. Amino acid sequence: CASTSKAQGQYNEQFF.

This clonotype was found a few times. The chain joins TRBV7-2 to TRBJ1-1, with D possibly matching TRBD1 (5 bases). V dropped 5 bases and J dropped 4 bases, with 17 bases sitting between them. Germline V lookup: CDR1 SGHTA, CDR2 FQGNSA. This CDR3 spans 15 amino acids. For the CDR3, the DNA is TGTGCCAGCAGCGGAAGAGGCGGGGCGGGCACTGAAGCTTTCTTT. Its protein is CASSGRGGAGTEAFF.

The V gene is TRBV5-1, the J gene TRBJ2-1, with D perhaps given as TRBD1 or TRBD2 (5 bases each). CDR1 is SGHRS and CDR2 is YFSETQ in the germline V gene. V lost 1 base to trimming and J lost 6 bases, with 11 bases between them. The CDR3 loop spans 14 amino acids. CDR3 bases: TGCGCCAGCAGCTTGTATTTTGGGGGCAATGAGCAGTTCTTC. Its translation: CASSLYFGGNEQFF.

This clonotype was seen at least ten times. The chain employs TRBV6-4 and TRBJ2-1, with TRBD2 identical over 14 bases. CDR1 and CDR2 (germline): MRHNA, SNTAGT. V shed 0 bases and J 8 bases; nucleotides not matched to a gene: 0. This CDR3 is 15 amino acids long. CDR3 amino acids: CASSDSTSGGDEQFF. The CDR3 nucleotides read TGTGCCAGCAGTGACTCGACTAGCGGGGGGGATGAGCAGTTCTTC.

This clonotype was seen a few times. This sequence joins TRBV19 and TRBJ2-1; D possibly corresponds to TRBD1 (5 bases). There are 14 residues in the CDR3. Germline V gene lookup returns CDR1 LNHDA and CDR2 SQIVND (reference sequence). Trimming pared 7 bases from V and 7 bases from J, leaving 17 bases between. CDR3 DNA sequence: TGTGCCAGTACCCGAGACAGCGTGTATAATGAGCAGTTCTTC. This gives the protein CASTRDSVYNEQFF.

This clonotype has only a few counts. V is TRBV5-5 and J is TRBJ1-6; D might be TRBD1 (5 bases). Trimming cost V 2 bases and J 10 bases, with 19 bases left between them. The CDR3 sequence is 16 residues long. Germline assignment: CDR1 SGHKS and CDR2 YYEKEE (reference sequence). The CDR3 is CASSFRSGPSRSPLHF. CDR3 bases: TGTGCCAGCAGCTTCCGGTCGGGGCCCTCGCGGTCACCCCTCCACTTT. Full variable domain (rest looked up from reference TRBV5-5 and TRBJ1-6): DAGVTQSPTHLIKTRGQQVTLRCSPISGHKSVSWYQQVLGQGPQFIFQYYEKEERGRGNFPDRFSARQFPNYSSELNVNALLLGDSALYLCASSFRSGPSRSPLHFGNGTRLTVT.

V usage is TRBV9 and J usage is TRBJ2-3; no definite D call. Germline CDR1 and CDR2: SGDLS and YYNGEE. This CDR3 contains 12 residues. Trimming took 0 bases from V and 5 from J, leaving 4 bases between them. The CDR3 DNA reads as TGTGCCAGCAGCGTAGTGGAAGATACGCAGTATTTT. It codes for CASSVVEDTQYF.

The CDR3 is CASSLAGTSSYEQYF. The CDR3 DNA reads TGCGCCAGCAGCTTGGCGGGGACATCCTCCTACGAGCAGTACTTC. The V and J genes are TRBV5-1 and TRBJ2-7, with D possibly being TRBD1 (6 bases). Per the germline V gene, CDR1 is SGHRS and CDR2 is YFSETQ. V lost 0 bases and J 0 bases, leaving 10 bases between the germline ends. The CDR3 covers 15 residues.

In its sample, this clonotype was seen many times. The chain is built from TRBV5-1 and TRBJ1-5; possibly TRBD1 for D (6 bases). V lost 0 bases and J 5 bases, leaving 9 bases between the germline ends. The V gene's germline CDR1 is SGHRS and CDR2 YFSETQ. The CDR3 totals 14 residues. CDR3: CASSLASGDQPQHF. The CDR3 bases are TGCGCCAGCAGCTTGGCGTCAGGGGATCAGCCCCAGCATTTT.

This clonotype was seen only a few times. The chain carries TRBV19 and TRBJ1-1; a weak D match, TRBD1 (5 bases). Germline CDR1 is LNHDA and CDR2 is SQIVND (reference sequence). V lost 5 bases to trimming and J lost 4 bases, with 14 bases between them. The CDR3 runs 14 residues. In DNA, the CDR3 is TGTGCCAGTAGTTCTACATGGGGGTTCACTGAAGCTTTCTTT. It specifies CASSSTWGFTEAFF.

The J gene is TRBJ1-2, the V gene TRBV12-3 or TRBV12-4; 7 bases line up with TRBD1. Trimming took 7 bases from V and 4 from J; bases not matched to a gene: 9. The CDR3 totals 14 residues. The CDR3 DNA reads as TGTGCCAGCACCCCAGGGGGACCGACCTATGGCTACACCTTC. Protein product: CASTPGGPTYGYTF.

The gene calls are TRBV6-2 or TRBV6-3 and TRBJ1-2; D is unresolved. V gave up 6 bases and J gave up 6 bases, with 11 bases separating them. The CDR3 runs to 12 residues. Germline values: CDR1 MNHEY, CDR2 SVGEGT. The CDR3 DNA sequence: TGTGCCAGCAGCTCTCGGGTGGATGGCTACACCTTC. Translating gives CASSSRVDGYTF.

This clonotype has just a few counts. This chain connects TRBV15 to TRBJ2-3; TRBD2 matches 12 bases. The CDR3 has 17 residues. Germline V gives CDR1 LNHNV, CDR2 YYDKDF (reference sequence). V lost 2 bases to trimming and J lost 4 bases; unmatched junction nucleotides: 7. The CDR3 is CATSRNRLAGASDTQYF. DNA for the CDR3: TGTGCCACCAGCAGAAACAGACTAGCGGGGGCATCAGATACGCAGTATTTT.

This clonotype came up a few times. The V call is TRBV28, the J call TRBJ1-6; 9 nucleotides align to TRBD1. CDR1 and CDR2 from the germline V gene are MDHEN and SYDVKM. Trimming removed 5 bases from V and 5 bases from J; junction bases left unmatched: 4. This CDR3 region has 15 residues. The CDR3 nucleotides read TGTGCCAGCAGTCTCCGGACAGGGGATAATTCACCCCTCCACTTT. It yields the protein CASSLRTGDNSPLHF.

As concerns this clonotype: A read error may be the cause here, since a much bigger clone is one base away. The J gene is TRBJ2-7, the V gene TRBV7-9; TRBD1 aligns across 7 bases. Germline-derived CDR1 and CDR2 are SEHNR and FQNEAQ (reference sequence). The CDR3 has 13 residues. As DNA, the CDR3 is TGTGCCGGCAGCCTGAGGGGGCTAGGCGAGCAGTACGTC. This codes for CAGSLRGLGEQYV.

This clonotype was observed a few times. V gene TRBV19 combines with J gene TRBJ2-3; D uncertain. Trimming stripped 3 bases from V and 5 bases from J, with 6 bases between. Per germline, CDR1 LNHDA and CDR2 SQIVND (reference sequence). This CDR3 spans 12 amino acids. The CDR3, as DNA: TGTGCCAGTAGTATGGAAGAAGATACGCAGTATTTT. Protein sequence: CASSMEEDTQYF.

The CDR3 region is CASSYEGAINIQYF. The CDR3 coding sequence is TGTGCCAGCAGTTACGAGGGGGCCATCAACATTCAGTACTTC. The chain employs TRBV12-3 or TRBV12-4 and TRBJ2-4; TRBD1 aligns across 7 bases. The CDR3 consists of 14 residues. With V trimmed by 4 bases and J by 7 bases, 7 bases remained unmatched.

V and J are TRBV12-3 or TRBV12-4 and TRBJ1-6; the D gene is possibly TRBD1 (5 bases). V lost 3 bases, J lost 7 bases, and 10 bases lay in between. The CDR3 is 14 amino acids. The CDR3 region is CASSFLGLNSPLHF. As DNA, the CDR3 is TGTGCCAGCAGTTTTTTGGGGCTAAATTCACCCCTCCACTTT.

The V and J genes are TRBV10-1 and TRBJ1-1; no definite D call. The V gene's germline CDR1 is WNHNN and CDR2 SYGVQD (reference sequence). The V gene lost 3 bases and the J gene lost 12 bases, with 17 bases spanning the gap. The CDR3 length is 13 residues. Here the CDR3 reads CASSDAGARVTFF. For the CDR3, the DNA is TGCGCCAGCAGTGACGCGGGCGCGAGGGTAACTTTCTTT.